The 19 T cell receptor beta chains in this list originate from one sample, sequenced in a study of tumour-infiltrating T cells in Burkitt lymphoma. Sequencing was performed with immunoSEQ multiplex PCR; in TCRdb, only in-frame clones are kept and a portion is missing. The data hold around 6,300 clones, with 10% observed a single time. Material for sequencing was tumor tissue. These receptors came from a human donor with diffuse large B-cell lymphoma.

This clone was observed a few times. The chain recombines TRBV19 with TRBJ2-1; TRBD2 agrees at 10 bases. CDR3 size: 21 residues. The germline CDR1 and CDR2 sequences are LNHDA and SQIVND (reference sequence). The junction had 22 bases not matched to a gene; V was cut back by 7 bases and J by 1 base. The CDR3 region is CASTGEGSSGGLWSSYNEQFF. CDR3 bases: TGTGCCAGTACCGGGGAAGGGTCTAGCGGGGGCCTTTGGAGTTCCTACAATGAGCAGTTCTTC.

This chain joins TRBV5-1 and TRBJ2-7, with 9 bases fitting TRBD2. Looked up from germline, CDR1 is SGHRS and CDR2 is YFSETQ. CDR3 size: 14 residues. V gave up 1 base and J gave up 3 bases; unmatched junction bases: 2. The CDR3: CASSLSGGYYEQYF. The CDR3, as DNA: TGCGCCAGCAGCTTGAGCGGGGGGTACTACGAGCAGTACTTC.

The chain uses TRBV5-1 and TRBJ2-1; the D is unclear. The V and J ends lost 0 bases and 10 bases respectively, with 14 bases between them. From germline, CDR1 is SGHRS and CDR2 YFSETQ. The CDR3 contains 14 residues. The CDR3: CASSLGSSLAEQFF. In nucleotides, the CDR3 is TGCGCCAGCAGCTTGGGGTCGTCCCTTGCGGAGCAGTTCTTC.

This clone was counted only a few times. The chain uses TRBV7-9 and TRBJ2-2, with D possibly TRBD2 on 6 matching bases. V shed 5 bases and J shed 0 bases, with 10 bases lying between them. CDR3 length: 15 residues. The germline V gene encodes CDR1 SEHNR and CDR2 FQNEAQ (reference sequence). CDR3 protein: CASSPGDANTGELFF. The CDR3 DNA follows: TGTGCCAGCAGCCCGGGGGACGCGAACACCGGGGAGCTGTTTTTT.

This clone appeared a few times. V is TRBV10-3 and J is TRBJ1-4, with a tentative D call TRBD1 (6 bases). Germline assignment: CDR1 ENHRY and CDR2 SYGVKD. The CDR3 runs 13 residues. Trimming left V 6 bases short and J 8 bases short, with 13 bases between. CDR3 loop: CAIRGDNGEKLFF. As DNA, the CDR3 is TGTGCCATCAGGGGGGACAACGGCGAAAAACTGTTTTTT.

This clone was seen more than once but under ten times. The chain couples TRBV14 to TRBJ1-1; perhaps TRBD1 as D (5 bases). The germline V and J ends were trimmed by 6 bases and 5 bases, with 16 bases remaining between them. The CDR3 consists of 14 residues. The germline CDR1 and CDR2 sequences are SGHDN and FVKESK. The chain's CDR3 is CASSFRDGETEAFF. The CDR3 DNA reads as TGTGCCAGCAGTTTCAGGGACGGGGAGACTGAAGCTTTCTTT.

This clone was seen a handful of times. The gene calls are TRBV5-1 and TRBJ1-5; D uncertain. The germline V gene encodes CDR1 SGHRS and CDR2 YFSETQ. The CDR3 is 13 amino acids. Trimming pared 2 bases from V and 5 bases from J, leaving 8 bases between. The CDR3 nucleotides are TGCGCCAGCAGCTTTGATGGTGATCAGCCCCAGCATTTT. It encodes CASSFDGDQPQHF.

This clone was detected a few times. The rearrangement uses TRBV5-1 and TRBJ1-4, with a possible D match to TRBD1 (5 bases). Germline V lookup: CDR1 SGHRS, CDR2 YFSETQ. Trimming pared 0 bases from V and 1 base from J, leaving 13 bases between. The CDR3 spans 17 residues. The CDR3 DNA reads as TGCGCCAGCAGCTTGGATTTAGAAAGGGGAACTAATGAAAAACTGTTTTTT. This encodes CASSLDLERGTNEKLFF.

In its sample, this clone was seen a few times. The chain is built from TRBV7-2 and TRBJ1-6, with D perhaps TRBD1 (6 bases). Trimming removed 2 bases at V and 2 bases at J, with 19 bases between. Germline V gene data show CDR1 as SGHTA and CDR2 as FQGNSA. The CDR3 sequence is 19 residues long. CDR3 DNA: TGTGCCAGCAGCTTATCCCCTTGGACAGTAGATACCTATAATTCACCCCTCCACTTT. Amino acid sequence: CASSLSPWTVDTYNSPLHF. The full variable domain, its missing parts supplied by reference TRBV7-2 and TRBJ1-6, is GAGVSQSPSNKVTEKGKDVELRCDPISGHTALYWYRQSLGQGLEFLIYFQGNSAPDKSGLPSDRFSAERTGGSVSTLTIQRTQQEDSAVYLCASSLSPWTVDTYNSPLHFGNGTRLTVT.

The rearrangement uses TRBV5-4 and TRBJ2-7; tentative D call: TRBD1 (5 bases). The V end was cut by 0 bases, the J end by 1 base, with 8 bases between. Per germline, CDR1 SGHNT and CDR2 YYREEE (reference sequence). This CDR3 has 14 residues. This CDR3 is CASSLVQGSYEQYF. The CDR3 nucleotides read TGTGCCAGCAGCTTGGTTCAGGGTTCCTACGAGCAGTACTTC. Supplemented by reference TRBV5-4 and TRBJ2-7, the full variable domain reads ETGVTQSPTHLIKTRGQQVTLRCSSQSGHNTVSWYQQALGQGPQFIFQYYREEENGRGNFPPRFSGLQFPNYSSELNVNALELDDSALYLCASSLVQGSYEQYFGPGTRLTVT.

The genes are TRBV5-1 and TRBJ2-5, with no clear D. The V gene's germline CDR1 is SGHRS and CDR2 YFSETQ. The V end was cut by 4 bases, the J end by 1 base, with 2 bases between. This CDR3 spans 11 amino acids. The CDR3 DNA sequence: TGCGCCAGCAGCCTCCAAGAGACCCAGTACTTC. This encodes CASSLQETQYF.

Only a few counts were recorded for this clone. This chain connects TRBV30 to TRBJ2-3; D is unclear. The CDR3 covers 13 residues. The germline V and J ends were trimmed by 5 bases and 4 bases, with 13 bases remaining between them. Germline V gives CDR1 GTSNPN, CDR2 SVGIG (reference sequence). Here the CDR3 reads CAWGSGHADTQYF. In DNA, the CDR3 is TGTGCCTGGGGCTCGGGCCACGCAGATACGCAGTATTTT.

This clone was detected a few times. J is TRBJ2-7 and V is TRBV6-5, with D perhaps TRBD1 (5 bases). V was pared by 0 bases and J by 3 bases, with 12 bases between. The CDR3 is made up of 15 amino acids. Germline V lookup: CDR1 MNHEY, CDR2 SVGAGI. This CDR3 is CASSYSLTASYEQYF. As DNA, the CDR3 is TGTGCCAGCAGTTACTCCTTGACAGCTAGCTACGAGCAGTACTTC.

This chain connects TRBV4-2 to TRBJ2-2, with 9 bases that match TRBD2. The CDR3 spans 20 residues. Germline CDR1 and CDR2: LGHNA and YNFKEQ. V dropped 4 bases and J dropped 5; count of bases not matched to a gene: 20. CDR3 DNA: TGTGCCAGCAGCCCCCGCGGCGGTCTAGCGGGGTTATTAGGGACCGGGGAGCTGTTTTTT. Amino acid sequence: CASSPRGGLAGLLGTGELFF.

This clone appeared a few times. The chain has TRBV2 and TRBJ1-2; D is perhaps TRBD1 (6 bases). This CDR3 contains 14 residues. The germline gives CDR1 SNHLY, CDR2 FYNNEI. V lost 4 bases, J lost 5 bases, and 14 bases lay in between. The CDR3 coding sequence is TGTGCCAGCAGTGCTGGGCGGGGGCCTTATGGCTACACCTTC. Translated: CASSAGRGPYGYTF.

Turning to this clone: The same CDR3 arises from other DNA sequences in this sample as well. This chain joins TRBV7-2 and TRBJ2-7; D ambiguous. From germline, CDR1 is SGHTA and CDR2 FQGNSA. Trimming pared 5 bases from V and 0 bases from J, leaving 11 bases between. The CDR3 has 14 amino acids. The CDR3 here is CASSRLIISYEQYF. The CDR3 nucleotides read TGTGCCAGCAGCCGACTGATTATCTCCTACGAGCAGTACTTC.

The chain recombines TRBV4-1 with TRBJ1-2; D unclear. Trimming cost V 0 bases and J 0 bases, with 11 bases left between them. The CDR3 spans 16 residues. The germline gives CDR1 MGHRA, CDR2 YSYEKL. Here the CDR3 reads CASSQDWAEANYGYTF. The CDR3 nucleotides are TGCGCCAGCAGCCAAGATTGGGCGGAAGCTAACTATGGCTACACCTTC.

The genes are TRBV15 and TRBJ1-2, with D perhaps matching TRBD1 (6 bases). V gave up 1 base and J gave up 3 bases, with 12 bases separating them. CDR1 and CDR2 from the germline V gene are LNHNV and YYDKDF (reference sequence). The CDR3 length is 15 residues. CDR3 amino acids: CATSRAQGLYYGYTF. DNA for the CDR3: TGTGCCACCAGCAGAGCACAGGGATTGTACTATGGCTACACCTTC. The complete variable domain, with remaining parts taken from reference TRBV15 and TRBJ1-2, reads DAMVIQNPRYQVTQFGKPVTLSCSQTLNHNVMYWYQQKSSQAPKLLFHYYDKDFNNEADTPDNFQSRRPNTSFCFLDIRSPGLGDTAMYLCATSRAQGLYYGYTFGSGTRLTVV.

This chain links TRBV27 with TRBJ2-6; D not certain. CDR3 length equals 18 residues. Germline values: CDR1 MNHEY, CDR2 SMNVEV (reference sequence). The V and J ends lost 5 bases and 5 bases respectively, with 22 bases between them. CDR3 protein: CASSRLNWLQSRANVLTF. For the CDR3, the DNA is TGTGCCAGCAGTAGACTGAACTGGCTACAAAGTCGGGCCAACGTCCTGACTTTC.